Listed here are 20 T cell receptor beta chains from one sample, sequenced in a study of blood T cell repertoires in COVID-19 (TCRdb year 2020). The library was generated by the immunoSEQ multiplex PCR assay. TCRdb took over this immuneACCESS table, retaining in-frame rearrangements with V and J assigned. Such tables are incomplete; in checked studies, under half of the missing clones stem from an unresolved V gene, and the remainder is unexplained. This sample gives roughly 200,000 clones in total; about 83% of them show up just once. Together, the top ten hold 4.5% to 7% of the sample. Sequenced material: PBMCs or T cells enriched from blood (not recorded which). These receptors originate from a man in his forties or fifties with acute COVID-19.

The rearrangement uses TRBV2 and TRBJ1-2, with D perhaps TRBD1 (6 bases). Per the germline V gene, CDR1 is SNHLY and CDR2 is FYNNEI. The CDR3 consists of 15 residues. The V end was cut by 1 base, the J end by 4 bases, with 13 bases between. DNA for the CDR3: TGTGCCAGCAGTGAAGGGGAGACAGGAGGCTATGGCTACACCTTC. As protein: CASSEGETGGYGYTF.

This clone was detected only a few times. The chain uses TRBV2 and TRBJ2-2; TRBD2 matches 10 bases. CDR3 length equals 14 residues. V lost 10 bases, J lost 7 bases, and 9 bases stayed unmatched. Germline-derived CDR1 and CDR2 are SNHLY and FYNNEI. The CDR3 sequence is CATAGLAKGGELFF. The CDR3 DNA reads as TGTGCCACTGCGGGACTAGCGAAAGGCGGGGAGCTGTTTTTT.

This chain joins TRBV2 and TRBJ2-5, with 10 bases that match TRBD1. V gave up 6 bases and J gave up 5 bases; unmatched junction bases: 9. CDR1 and CDR2 (germline): SNHLY, FYNNEI. This CDR3 region has 15 residues. The DNA for the CDR3 is TGTGCCAGCAGGGCCGGGACAGGGGATGCGGAGACCCAGTACTTC. Amino acids: CASRAGTGDAETQYF. The full variable domain, its missing parts supplied by reference TRBV2 and TRBJ2-5, is EPEVTQTPSHQVTQMGQEVILRCVPISNHLYFYWYRQILGQKVEFLVSFYNNEISEKSEIFDDQFSVERPDGSNFTLKIRSTKLEDSAMYFCASRAGTGDAETQYFGPGTRLLVL.

The rearrangement uses TRBV7-2 and TRBJ2-4; maybe TRBD1 (5 bases). Trimming cost V 6 bases and J 0 bases, with 12 bases left between them. CDR1 and CDR2 from the germline V gene are SGHTA and FQGNSA. The CDR3 consists of 15 residues. In nucleotides, the CDR3 is TGTGCCAGCAGTACAGGTTCCCAAGCCAAAAACATTCAGTACTTC. Protein: CASSTGSQAKNIQYF.

This chain connects TRBV21-1 to TRBJ2-7; the D call TRBD2 from the table was never checked on the DNA. TRBV21-1 is labeled a pseudogene. This CDR3 contains 16 residues. The CDR3 loop is CASSKVEREASYEQYF. CDR3 nucleotide sequence: TGTGCCAGCAGCAAAGTTGAGCGGGAGGCCTCCTACGAGCAGTACTTC.

The chain employs TRBV6-5 and TRBJ2-5; 7 bases map to TRBD2. The CDR3 totals 15 residues. The V gene end was trimmed by 0 bases and the J gene end by 5 bases; junction bases not matched to a gene: 6. CDR1 is MNHEY and CDR2 is SVGAGI in the germline V gene. In DNA form, the CDR3 reads TGTGCCAGCAGTTACTCGGCCCACGGGGGGGAGACCCAGTACTTC. Translated, it gives CASSYSAHGGETQYF.

The CDR3 DNA reads as TGTGCCAGCAGTGTGAGGGACAGGAGGGCTGAAGCTTTCTTT. Protein sequence: CASSVRDRRAEAFF. The chain carries TRBV2 and TRBJ1-1; the match to TRBD1 covers 8 bases. The CDR3 spans 14 residues. Per the germline V gene, CDR1 is SNHLY and CDR2 is FYNNEI. V was pared by 4 bases and J by 6 bases, with 7 bases of the junction left unmatched.

Here the CDR3 DNA reads TGTGCCAGCAGCTTAGATTGGCAGGTGATGAACACTGAAGCTTTCTTT. Translation: CASSLDWQVMNTEAFF. The chain uses TRBV7-6 and TRBJ1-1; no clear D gene. CDR1 and CDR2 (germline): SGHVS, FNYEAQ. V was shortened by 1 base and J by 0 bases, with 12 bases between the two germline ends. CDR3 size: 16 residues.

This clone was found once. The gene calls are TRBV10-3 and TRBJ2-7; 7 bases map to TRBD2. CDR3 size: 12 residues. Germline trimming cut 10 bases from V and 2 bases from J; bases unmatched to any gene: 5. Per germline, CDR1 ENHRY and CDR2 SYGVKD. The CDR3 sequence: CATGTTPYEQYF. The CDR3, as DNA: TGTGCCACCGGGACTACCCCCTACGAGCAGTACTTC.

V and J are TRBV30 and TRBJ1-5; D might be TRBD1 (5 bases). Germline V gene data show CDR1 as GTSNPN and CDR2 as SVGIG (reference sequence). V gave up 2 bases and J gave up 7 bases, with 12 bases separating them. The CDR3 is 13 residues long. As DNA, the CDR3 is TGTGCCTGGAGTAGGAGGGGTAGGCAGCCCCAGCATTTT. It is translated as CAWSRRGRQPQHF.

This clone was seen a single time. The V and J genes are TRBV5-6 and TRBJ2-1, with 7 bases identical to TRBD2. This CDR3 comprises 16 residues. The germline V gene encodes CDR1 SGHDT and CDR2 YYEEEE. V was pared by 3 bases and J by 1 base, with 7 bases of the junction left unmatched. The CDR3 sequence is CASSYRGRGSYNEQFF. The DNA for the CDR3 is TGTGCCAGCAGCTATCGGGGGAGGGGATCCTACAATGAGCAGTTCTTC.

The chain carries TRBV5-6 and TRBJ1-1, with TRBD1 identical over 7 bases. V was clipped by 2 bases and J by 1 base; unmatched bases: 2. Germline values: CDR1 SGHDT, CDR2 YYEEEE. This CDR3 has 14 residues. In DNA form, the CDR3 reads TGTGCCAGCAGCTTCTGGGACAGGAACACTGAAGCTTTCTTT. Translated: CASSFWDRNTEAFF.

The V gene is TRBV5-4, the J gene TRBJ2-3; 11 bases agree with TRBD2. V lost 4 bases, J lost 4 bases, and 2 bases stayed unmatched. From germline, CDR1 is SGHNT and CDR2 YYREEE (reference sequence). CDR3 length: 14 residues. CDR3 sequence: CASSMGLAADTQYF. The CDR3 bases are TGTGCCAGCAGCATGGGACTAGCGGCAGATACGCAGTATTTT.

The gene calls are TRBV15 and TRBJ1-6; D might be TRBD1 (5 bases). CDR1 is LNHNV and CDR2 is YYDKDF in the germline V gene (reference sequence). The CDR3 totals 13 residues. V lost 4 bases, J lost 9 bases, and 10 bases lay in between. Written as DNA, the CDR3 is TGTGCCACCAGCAAGACAGCGAGTTCACCCCTCCACTTT. This sequence encodes CATSKTASSPLHF.

There are a few counts of this clone. The genes are TRBV10-1 and TRBJ2-2, with no clear D. CDR1 and CDR2 from the germline V gene are WNHNN and SYGVQD (reference sequence). CDR3 size: 13 residues. V dropped 3 bases and J dropped 2 bases, with 4 bases sitting between them. The CDR3: CASSEQNTGELFF. The CDR3 region has the DNA TGCGCCAGCAGTGAACAAAACACCGGGGAGCTGTTTTTT.

This clone has only one observation. The chain links TRBV29-1 to TRBJ1-2; TRBD1 agrees at 7 bases. From germline, CDR1 is SQVTM and CDR2 ANQGSEA. The CDR3 consists of 13 residues. V trimming: 7 bases; J trimming: 0 bases; junction bases outside the gene matches: 5. Here the CDR3 reads CSASTGTNYGYTF. CDR3 in DNA: TGCAGCGCTTCGACAGGGACTAACTATGGCTACACCTTC.

V usage is TRBV7-9 and J usage is TRBJ2-7; possibly TRBD2 for D (5 bases). The V gene's germline CDR1 is SEHNR and CDR2 FQNEAQ (reference sequence). The CDR3 has 15 residues. V lost 1 base and J 0 bases, leaving 10 bases between the germline ends. The CDR3 nucleotides read TGTGCCAGCAGCTTAGTTGGGCGGGTCTCCTACGAGCAGTACTTC. This sequence encodes CASSLVGRVSYEQYF.

The chain is built from TRBV7-8 and TRBJ1-5; D is uncertain. Germline V gene data show CDR1 as SGHVS and CDR2 as FQNEAQ. Deletions cut 5 bases from V and 3 bases from J, with 17 bases between. CDR3 length equals 16 residues. The DNA of the CDR3 is TGTGCCAGCAGCCAATATGCGGCGACCGTCAATCAGCCCCAGCATTTT. It translates to CASSQYAATVNQPQHF.

This chain uses TRBV24-1 with TRBJ2-7, with TRBD1 matching 7 bases. Germline V gives CDR1 KGHDR, CDR2 SFDVKD. Trimming took 2 bases from V and 2 from J; bases not matched to a gene: 5. This CDR3 is 15 amino acids long. CDR3 coding DNA: TGTGCCACCAGTGATTCCGGGACAGACCCCTACGAGCAGTACTTC. Amino acid sequence: CATSDSGTDPYEQYF.

The sample holds many counts of this clone. The CDR3, as DNA: TGTGCCAGCAGGCCTAGCGGGATTGGCAATGAGCAGTTCTTC. Translating gives CASRPSGIGNEQFF. The genes are TRBV6-5 and TRBJ2-1, with 9 bases aligning to TRBD2. V trimming: 6 bases; J trimming: 6 bases; junction bases outside the gene matches: 6. CDR3 length equals 14 residues. Germline loops: CDR1 MNHEY, CDR2 SVGAGI.